Listed below are T cell receptor beta chains from one sample, sequenced in a study of technical replicates of blood from several donors. Repertoires were generated with immunoSEQ multiplex PCR, while TCRdb's copy carries only in-frame clones and drops some. The sample carries some 74,000 clones, just under 95% recorded once. The sequenced sample was T cells isolated from PBMCs. The source is a human donor in good health. CDR3s include the opening cysteine and the closing phenylalanine or tryptophan. D genes are given only for firm matches. Clone size, where shown, is once, few, many, or a class for clones that have expanded.

clone size	J gene	D gene	CDR3 length	V gene	CDR3 protein	CDR3 DNA
few	TRBJ1-1	TRBD1	13	TRBV30	CAQGQGENTEAFF	TGTGCCCAGGGACAGGGGGAGAACACTGAAGCTTTCTTT
-	TRBJ2-7	-	13	TRBV15	CATSADTTYEQYF	TGTGCCACCAGCGCGGACACCACCTACGAGCAGTACTTC
-	TRBJ1-4	-	12	TRBV6-6	CASSWTNEKLFF	TGTGCCAGCAGTTGGACAAATGAAAAACTGTTTTTT
-	TRBJ2-1	TRBD1	13	TRBV7-9	CASNGQADNEQFF	TGTGCCAGCAACGGACAGGCAGACAATGAGCAGTTCTTC
-	TRBJ1-5	TRBD1	15	TRBV6-5	CASSRTGSEGEPQHF	TGTGCCAGCAGTAGGACAGGGTCTGAGGGGGAGCCCCAGCATTTT
-	TRBJ1-3	-	14	TRBV5-6	CASSFTGNRNTIYF	TGTGCCAGCAGCTTTACGGGGAATAGAAACACCATATATTTT
-	TRBJ2-7	TRBD2	15	TRBV7-9	CASSLVSGRADEQYF	TGTGCCAGCAGCTTAGTTAGCGGGAGAGCTGACGAGCAGTACTTC
-	TRBJ2-1	-	11	TRBV7-9	CASEGAREQFF	TGTGCCAGCGAAGGGGCGCGGGAGCAGTTCTTC
-	TRBJ1-1	TRBD1	13	TRBV2	CASSVETGGEAFF	TGTGCCAGCAGTGTAGAGACAGGGGGGGAAGCTTTCTTT
-	TRBJ1-1	-	16	TRBV6-5	CASSYIYRVLGGEAFF	TGTGCCAGCAGTTACATCTATAGGGTGTTGGGGGGTGAAGCTTTCTTT
-	TRBJ2-1	TRBD2	15	TRBV7-3	CASTLLAGGINEQFF	TGTGCCAGCACCTTACTAGCGGGAGGTATCAATGAGCAGTTCTTC
-	TRBJ2-5	TRBD1	13	TRBV6-5	CASSKDRQETQYF	TGTGCCAGCAGTAAGGACAGGCAAGAGACCCAGTACTTC
-	TRBJ2-1	TRBD2	17	TRBV9	CASSVTKLAGLYNEQFF	TGTGCCAGCAGCGTGACTAAACTAGCGGGACTCTACAATGAGCAGTTCTTC
-	TRBJ2-5	TRBD1	16	TRBV5-4	CASSFGQTGPQETQYF	TGTGCCAGCAGCTTTGGGCAGACAGGGCCACAAGAGACCCAGTACTTC
-	TRBJ2-2	TRBD1	17	TRBV6-1	CASSEGGTGGWGGELFF	TGTGCCAGCAGTGAAGGGGGGACAGGGGGCTGGGGCGGGGAGCTGTTTTTT
-	TRBJ2-1	-	13	TRBV10-3	CAIKGTGYNEQFF	TGTGCCATCAAAGGGACTGGCTACAATGAGCAGTTCTTC
-	TRBJ2-7	TRBD2	13	TRBV28	CASNWGGTYEQYF	TGTGCCAGCAATTGGGGGGGTACCTACGAGCAGTACTTC
-	TRBJ2-1	TRBD2	13	TRBV7-9	CASRREGRGEQFF	TGTGCCAGCAGGCGGGAGGGGAGGGGTGAGCAGTTCTTC
-	TRBJ2-7	TRBD1	14	TRBV5-1	CASSLGQGSYEQYF	TGCGCCAGCAGCTTGGGACAGGGCTCCTACGAGCAGTACTTC
once	TRBJ1-2	TRBD1	15	TRBV5-1	CASSLDRDSWGGYTF	TGCGCCAGCAGCTTGGACCGGGACAGCTGGGGGGGCTACACCTTC
-	TRBJ1-1	-	13	TRBV11-3	CASSLSGNTEAFF	TGTGCCAGCAGCTTGTCAGGGAACACTGAAGCTTTCTTT
-	TRBJ2-5	TRBD2	15	TRBV9	CASSVGGGGQETQYF	TGTGCCAGCAGCGTAGGGGGGGGTGGACAAGAGACCCAGTACTTC
-	TRBJ2-7	TRBD2	14	TRBV4-3	CASSQDGGVYEQYF	TGCGCCAGCAGCCAAGATGGGGGGGTCTACGAGCAGTACTTC
-	TRBJ2-1	TRBD2	15	TRBV9	CASSDKTSGYNEQFF	TGTGCCAGCAGCGATAAGACTAGCGGATACAATGAGCAGTTCTTC
-	TRBJ2-7	-	15	TRBV5-1	CASSLTGTPPEEQYF	TGCGCCAGCAGCTTGACCGGGACTCCCCCGGAGGAGCAGTACTTC
-	TRBJ2-1	TRBD1	17	TRBV7-9	CASSPDQGEFRGNEQFF	TGTGCCAGCTCCCCGGATCAGGGGGAATTTCGGGGAAATGAGCAGTTCTTC
-	TRBJ2-4	-	13	TRBV27	CASSFRAKNIQYF	TGTGCCAGCAGTTTCAGGGCCAAAAACATTCAGTACTTC
-	TRBJ2-1	TRBD1	16	TRBV9	CASSVGGTGVDNEQFF	TGTGCCAGCAGCGTAGGAGGAACAGGGGTCGACAATGAGCAGTTCTTC
-	TRBJ2-1	-	19	TRBV2	CASSEAGTRNFRLYNEQFF	TGTGCCAGCAGTGAAGCCGGGACACGAAATTTCCGACTATACAATGAGCAGTTCTTC
-	TRBJ2-5	-	14	TRBV11-2	CASSLKRAQETQYF	TGTGCCAGCAGCTTGAAGCGGGCTCAAGAGACCCAGTACTTC
-	TRBJ1-5	TRBD1	15	TRBV6-5	CASSPNRGLNQPQHF	TGTGCCAGCAGCCCCAACAGGGGCCTTAATCAGCCCCAGCATTTT
-	TRBJ2-3	TRBD1	16	TRBV5-1	CASSLGDRGWKDTQYF	TGCGCCAGCAGCTTGGGAGACAGGGGGTGGAAAGATACGCAGTATTTT
-	TRBJ2-5	-	16	TRBV9	CASSVGTGGLQETQYF	TGTGCCAGCAGCGTAGGTACGGGGGGCTTACAGGAGACCCAGTACTTC
-	TRBJ2-7	-	13	TRBV4-2	CASSQVGDYEQYF	TGTGCCAGCAGCCAAGTCGGGGACTACGAGCAGTACTTC
-	TRBJ2-7	-	11	TRBV6-5	CASSYGGEQYF	TGTGCCAGCAGTTACGGGGGCGAGCAGTACTTC
-	TRBJ2-1	-	12	TRBV5-6	CASSRVDNEQFF	TGTGCCAGCAGCCGTGTCGACAATGAGCAGTTCTTC
-	TRBJ2-5	-	14	TRBV5-4	CASSLDPGQETQYF	TGTGCCAGCAGCTTGGACCCGGGGCAAGAGACCCAGTACTTC
-	TRBJ1-2	-	15	TRBV14	CASSSHGGGDYGYTF	TGTGCCAGCAGCTCCCACGGGGGAGGCGACTATGGCTACACCTTC
-	TRBJ2-7	-	14	TRBV19	CASSGALNPYEQYF	TGTGCCAGTAGTGGGGCGCTTAACCCCTACGAGCAGTACTTC
-	TRBJ2-4	TRBD2	17	TRBV2	CATREGFGRSAKNIQYF	TGTGCCACCAGAGAGGGATTCGGGAGGTCTGCCAAAAACATTCAGTACTTC
few	TRBJ1-3	-	15	TRBV28	CASSSLSLSGNTIYF	TGTGCCAGCAGTTCATTGAGCCTCTCTGGAAACACCATATATTTT
-	TRBJ1-2	-	15	TRBV28	CASSLRAKGDYGYTF	TGTGCCAGCAGTTTAAGGGCTAAGGGGGACTATGGCTACACCTTC
-	TRBJ1-4	TRBD1	16	TRBV19	CASSIPGDRQNEKLFF	TGTGCCAGTAGTATCCCCGGGGACAGACAGAATGAAAAACTGTTTTTT
-	TRBJ2-5	-	11	TRBV20-1	CSAGVGETQYF	TGCAGTGCCGGGGTGGGGGAGACCCAGTACTTC
few	TRBJ1-1	TRBD1	14	TRBV30	CAWSYPGTGGKAFF	TGTGCCTGGAGTTATCCCGGGACAGGGGGTAAAGCTTTCTTT
once	TRBJ1-2	TRBD1	19	TRBV15	CATSRPTGTGGRANYGYTF	TGTGCCACCAGCAGACCAACTGGGACAGGCGGTCGGGCTAACTATGGCTACACCTTC
-	TRBJ2-1	TRBD2	15	TRBV9	CASSLGLGIDNEQFF	TGTGCCAGCAGCTTGGGACTAGGAATCGACAATGAGCAGTTCTTC
-	TRBJ1-2	-	15	TRBV7-2	CASSEYQGTQYGYTF	TGTGCCAGCAGCGAGTACCAGGGGACGCAATATGGCTACACCTTC
-	TRBJ2-7	TRBD1	15	TRBV5-4	CASSSPGQGSYEQYF	TGTGCCAGCAGCTCCCCCGGACAGGGCTCCTACGAGCAGTACTTC
-	TRBJ2-1	-	12	TRBV28	CASSLQGYEQFF	TGTGCCAGCAGTCTCCAGGGATATGAGCAGTTCTTC
-	TRBJ1-2	TRBD1	15	TRBV6-6	CASSYSGQGHYGYTF	TGTGCCAGCAGTTACTCGGGACAGGGCCACTATGGCTACACCTTC
-	TRBJ2-7	-	14	TRBV28	CASSLTVLSYEQYF	TGTGCCAGCAGTCTGACAGTTTTATCCTACGAGCAGTACTTC
-	TRBJ2-1	TRBD2	16	TRBV10-3	CAISESGAGGYNEQFF	TGTGCCATCAGTGAGTCCGGGGCGGGGGGCTACAATGAGCAGTTCTTC
-	TRBJ1-5	-	13	TRBV6-1	CASSEGPGQPQHF	TGTGCCAGCAGTGAGGGGCCTGGGCAGCCCCAGCATTTT
few	TRBJ1-1	-	14	TRBV10-3	CAISESKGLEEAFF	TGTGCCATCAGTGAGTCGAAAGGACTTGAGGAAGCTTTCTTT
-	TRBJ1-2	-	10	TRBV29-1	CSVADYGYTF	TGCAGCGTTGCAGACTATGGCTACACCTTC
-	TRBJ2-7	-	11	TRBV20-1	CSARYSYEQYF	TGCAGTGCTAGATACTCCTACGAGCAGTACTTC
-	TRBJ1-4	TRBD1	12	TRBV30	CAWRDRGEKLFF	TGTGCCTGGAGGGACAGGGGGGAGAAACTGTTTTTT
-	TRBJ1-4	-	13	TRBV29-1	CGVRAPGYEKLFF	TGCGGGGTCCGAGCCCCAGGGTATGAAAAACTGTTTTTT